This paragraph covers one T cell receptor (beta chain) sequence. The target antigen is unknown. This record comes from a study of T cell responses to AZD1222 COVID-19 vaccine. Study results and limitations: Every sample of the repertoires postdated the peak T cell response. Reportedly, nearly half of unique spike TCRs recognized epitopes outside B.1.351/B.1.1.7 mutations. Donors were mostly white British, more females; clonal diversity possibly underestimated.

Produced via immunoSEQ multiplex PCR; TCRdb's table is partial and in-frame only. The table includes about 150,000 clones, 80% to 90% detected once. The germline V and J ends were trimmed by 3 bases and 3 bases, with 11 bases remaining between them. The CDR3 contains 14 residues. The V and J genes are TRBV23-1 and TRBJ1-1; no definite D call. TRBV23-1 is an ORF, and what it does is uncertain. The sequence was obtained from an adult in good health. The sample here was peripheral blood, taken on day 0 of AZD1222 vaccination. CDR3 nucleotides: TGCGCCAGCAGTCACCCAGATCACTACACTGAAGCTTTCTTT. Residues: CASSHPDHYTEAFF.